This is a list of T cell receptor beta chains from one sample in a study of glioma-infiltrating T cells after dendritic cell vaccination. The table came from immunoSEQ multiplex PCR; TCRdb's copy has only in-frame clones and leaves some out. The sample has approximately 90,000 clones, approximately 78% seen once. Sequenced here: blood, sampled after dendritic cell vaccination. The source of these receptors is a human donor with glioblastoma. The CDR3 runs from the conserved cysteine through the conserved F or W. Each record gives: V gene, CDR3 length, J gene, CDR3 protein.

TRBV6-1	13	TRBJ1-2	CASIRGTGHGYTF
TRBV19	18	TRBJ2-6	CASSIAGTGSSGANVLTF
TRBV27	14	TRBJ1-5	CASSSRGPVGPQHF
TRBV9	13	TRBJ2-5	CASSVELWETQYF
TRBV4-2	16	TRBJ2-3	CASSQEGRSSTDTQYF
TRBV2	15	TRBJ1-6	CASSDGRNYNSPLHF
TRBV6-5	15	TRBJ2-5	CASSFLAGGGETQYF
TRBV6-1	12	TRBJ2-7	CASEGQAYEQYF
TRBV27	14	TRBJ1-5	CASRGQIGNQPQHF
TRBV7-9	12	TRBJ1-1	CASSRTTGEAFF
TRBV7-9	14	TRBJ1-4	CASSSSGLNEKLFF
TRBV7-3	16	TRBJ2-2	CASSLLGTGLTGELFF
TRBV4-1	16	TRBJ1-5	CASSQDSGGKGQPQHF
TRBV5-4	14	TRBJ1-2	CASRRTDLSRGYTF
TRBV6-1	12	TRBJ1-1	CASPSPGGEAFF
TRBV5-8	14	TRBJ1-1	CASSFQGGDTEAFF
TRBV6-1	15	TRBJ2-2	CASKLAGGNTGELFF
TRBV7-6	13	TRBJ2-7	CASGGGSSYEQYF
TRBV7-9	15	TRBJ2-5	CASSSTERHQETQYF
TRBV7-8	15	TRBJ2-2	CASSQRASSSGELFF
TRBV7-2	16	TRBJ2-7	CASSSPVDRGQHEQYF
TRBV2	13	TRBJ1-5	CASSRGLYQPQHF
TRBV7-8	16	TRBJ1-5	CASSIQPTATNQPQHF
TRBV5-5	17	TRBJ1-1	CASTTSTGGTPWAEAFF
TRBV6-6	14	TRBJ1-3	CASHATSSGNTIYF
TRBV10-3	15	TRBJ2-2	CAIRDIRTFAGELFF
TRBV6-5	15	TRBJ2-7	CASSRADRAFYEQYF